This T cell receptor beta chain is drawn from a study of blood T cell repertoires in COVID-19. V was trimmed by 3 bases and J by 0 bases, leaving 9 bases between them. The CDR3 runs 16 residues. Germline V gives CDR1 MGHDK, CDR2 SYGVNS. Original methodology: From reference gene primer amplification, estimates of nucleated cell counts were derived. The data were produced by immunoSEQ multiplex PCR, yet TCRdb's version contains in-frame clones alone and is incomplete. V and J calls and clone size are as listed in that table; D and trimming were resolved from the DNA. The sample consists of roughly 170,000 clones, around 80% of them appearing once.

The J gene is TRBJ1-6, the V gene TRBV25-1; D unclear. The sequencing input was peripheral blood. This receptor was identified in a human donor in a cohort sampled during active COVID-19. CDR3 sequence reads: CASSDEQSSYNSPLHF. DNA of the CDR3: TGTGCCAGCAGTGATGAACAGAGCTCCTATAATTCACCCCTCCACTTT.